This T cell receptor beta chain is from a study of T cell repertoires in cytomegalovirus infection. The wider study: Recently described HLA-C-restricted plus well-studied HLA-B-restricted CMV epitopes were used. Study outcomes and limitations: CMV carriers having the relevant HLA were flagged by cumulative public TCR beta family frequency.

TCRdb analysed the reads with MiXCR anew, one entry per CDR3 protein. The sample consists of 650,000 to 900,000 distinct CDR3 sequences, approximately 32% of them appearing once. The V gene lost 0 bases and the J gene lost 2 bases, with 8 bases spanning the gap. The CDR3 is 15 amino acids. The germline gives CDR1 SGHVS, CDR2 FNYEAQ. With regard to this clonotype: The antigen remains undetermined. This may stem from a read error, because a much larger clone lies one nucleotide away.

The clonotype was recovered from a human donor in good health (CMV status not recorded). Some clones in this sample may be carry-over from other donors' samples. The source material was cultured CD8+ T cells from PBMCs, sampled from culture after CMV antigen stimulation. This rearrangement joins TRBV7-6 to TRBJ2-1; unclear D gene. The DNA of the CDR3 is TGTGCCAGCAGCTTAGCAGGGTCCCCCTACAATGAGCAGTTCTTC. Residues: CASSLAGSPYNEQFF. The full variable domain, its missing parts supplied by reference TRBV7-6 and TRBJ2-1, is GAGVSQSPRYKVTKRGQDVALRCDPISGHVSLYWYRQALGQGPEFLTYFNYEAQQDKSGLPNDRFSAERPEGSISTLTIQRTEQRDSAMYRCASSLAGSPYNEQFFGPGTRLTVL.